Listed here are 6 T cell receptor beta chains from one sample, sequenced in a study of T cell changes during pregnancy in multiple sclerosis. Produced via immunoSEQ multiplex PCR; TCRdb's table is partial and in-frame only. The profile shows about 110,000 clones, under 95% of them singletons. This sample comprised peripheral blood, obtained in the third trimester of pregnancy. These receptors all come from a female donor in good health, enrolled as a control in a pregnancy study.

The rearrangement links TRBV6-5 to TRBJ2-5; 8 bases map to TRBD1. The J segment lost 3 bases and the V segment lost 6 bases, leaving 3 bases of the junction unmatched. The CDR3 length is 13 residues. CDR1 is MNHEY and CDR2 is SVGAGI in the germline V gene. CDR3 in DNA: TGTGCCAGCAGCAACAGGGGGGAAGAGACCCAGTACTTC. This sequence encodes CASSNRGEETQYF.

The chain recombines TRBV5-1 with TRBJ2-7, with D perhaps matching TRBD1 (5 bases). Between the trimmed V and J ends, which lost 5 bases and 7 bases, there was a span of 10 bases. There are 11 residues in the CDR3. The germline V gene has CDR1 SGHRS and CDR2 YFSETQ. The CDR3 loop reads CASREGDEQYF. CDR3 sequence (DNA): TGCGCCAGCAGGGAAGGGGATGAGCAGTACTTC.

This chain joins TRBV10-3 and TRBJ2-1; 7 bases align to TRBD2. The J segment lost 7 bases and the V segment lost 4 bases, leaving 4 bases of the junction unmatched. This CDR3 is 13 amino acids long. Per germline, CDR1 ENHRY and CDR2 SYGVKD. The CDR3 loop reads CAISADSGNEQFF. The DNA of the CDR3 is TGTGCCATCAGTGCGGATAGCGGGAATGAGCAGTTCTTC.

This clone was observed once. V and J are TRBV10-3 and TRBJ1-3, with 7 positions matching TRBD1. Germline-derived CDR1 and CDR2 are ENHRY and SYGVKD. Losses at the gene ends were 4 bases for V and 2 bases for J; bases not matched to a gene: 2. The CDR3 is 14 residues long. This chain's CDR3 is CAISATGTGNTIYF. In DNA form, the CDR3 reads TGTGCCATCAGTGCGACAGGGACTGGAAACACCATATATTTT.

The chain uses TRBV7-6 and TRBJ2-1; 15 bases are a match to TRBD2. CDR1 and CDR2 from the germline V gene are SGHVS and FNYEAQ. The CDR3 is 18 residues long. With V trimmed by 5 bases and J by 2 bases, 7 bases remained unmatched. The CDR3 DNA reads as TGTGCCAGCAGCCCCTCCGGACTAGCGGGGGGGGCCTACAATGAGCAGTTCTTC. Translating gives CASSPSGLAGGAYNEQFF.

The V call is TRBV4-3, the J call TRBJ2-4; D unclear. Deletions cut 1 base from V and 1 base from J, with 8 bases between. The germline gives CDR1 LGHNA, CDR2 YSLEER. The CDR3 spans 15 residues. In DNA form, the CDR3 reads TGCGCCAGCAGCCAAGGGTCTAGGGCCAAAAACATTCAGTACTTC. Its translation is CASSQGSRAKNIQYF.